Below, 23 T cell receptor beta chains from the same sample are listed, as sequenced in a study of T-cell memory formation after mild COVID-19 (dated by TCRdb to the early 2020s). Libraries came from 5' RACE. The instrument was an Illumina NovaSeq 6000. Using fastp at Q25 and MiXCR, TCRdb reprocessed the public reads and kept productive beta chains. Here each entry gathers all rows of one CDR3 protein and keeps the most common genes and DNA. The sample yields 190,000 or so distinct CDR3 sequences; about a fifth were counted once. The biggest ten clones account for about 21% of the sample. The sequenced material came from PBMCs or a T cell subset sorted from them (not recorded which). The receptors stem from an adult woman who had mild COVID-19 (a few samples of this study predate the infection). The sample titles of this study are shuffled in the database, so cell type and time point are left out; the donor was told from shared clones.

There are a few counts of this clonotype. The V call is TRBV12-3 or TRBV12-4, the J call TRBJ2-1, with a tentative D call TRBD1 (5 bases). V was cut by 3 bases and J by 0 bases, with 12 bases left in between. This CDR3 has 16 residues. The CDR3 nucleotides read TGTGCCAGCAGTTTTCCTAGTGGGGCCTCCTACAATGAGCAGTTCTTC. The encoded protein is CASSFPSGASYNEQFF.

This clonotype was counted between two and nine times. As DNA, the CDR3 is TGTGCCACCAGTGATCCCTCCGGGGGTAGCGGGGGGGCCTATGAGCAGTTCTTC. Protein product: CATSDPSGGSGGAYEQFF. The V call is TRBV24-1, the J call TRBJ2-1, with 11 bases fitting TRBD2. This CDR3 is 18 amino acids long. V lost 3 bases to trimming and J lost 8 bases; unmatched junction nucleotides: 14. Germline V gene lookup returns CDR1 KGHDR and CDR2 SFDVKD.

There are a few counts of this clonotype. The chain combines TRBV5-1 with TRBJ2-7; 9 nucleotides line up with TRBD2. Per the germline V gene, CDR1 is SGHRS and CDR2 is YFSETQ. The CDR3 runs to 18 residues. The V segment lost 3 bases and the J segment 3 bases; nucleotides outside the gene matches: 16. The CDR3 reads CASSSHPGLASTVYEQYF. CDR3 in DNA: TGCGCCAGCAGCTCACATCCGGGACTAGCCTCGACGGTCTACGAGCAGTACTTC.

This chain connects TRBV20-1 to TRBJ2-1, with 7 bases aligning to TRBD2. The CDR3 has 14 amino acids. Germline V CDR1 and CDR2: DFQATT, SNEGSKA (reference sequence). J gave up 4 bases and V 5 bases, and 8 bases lay outside the gene matches. The CDR3 nucleotides read TGCAGTGCTTCTCTAGCGGTCCCTTACAATGAGCAGTTCTTC. Translated, it gives CSASLAVPYNEQFF.

This clonotype was detected many times. The chain joins TRBV4-3 to TRBJ1-2, with D hard to call. The CDR3 has 16 residues. V was shortened by 1 base and J by 3 bases, with 15 bases between the two germline ends. CDR1 is LGHNA, CDR2 YSLEER, per germline. This CDR3 is CASSQARYWSDYGYTF. Here the CDR3 DNA reads TGCGCCAGCAGCCAAGCCCGGTATTGGTCGGACTATGGCTACACCTTC.

This chain joins TRBV7-2 and TRBJ2-1, with D unresolved. This CDR3 spans 13 amino acids. Deletions cut 8 bases from V and 3 bases from J, with 11 bases between. Germline CDR1 reads SGHTA; CDR2 reads FQGNSA. The CDR3: CASGSDGYNEQFF. CDR3 sequence (DNA): TGTGCCAGCGGTTCGGACGGCTACAATGAGCAGTTCTTC. Looking up the rest from reference TRBV7-2 and TRBJ2-1 gives the full variable domain: GAGVSQSPSNKVTEKGKDVELRCDPISGHTALYWYRQSLGQGLEFLIYFQGNSAPDKSGLPSDRFSAERTGGSVSTLTIQRTQQEDSAVYLCASGSDGYNEQFFGPGTRLTVL.

This clonotype occurred a few times. The rearrangement joins TRBV15 to TRBJ2-7, with no clear D. In germline, CDR1 is LNHNV, CDR2 YYDKDF (reference sequence). This CDR3 comprises 16 residues. V was shortened by 0 bases and J by 3 bases, with 15 bases between the two germline ends. The CDR3 sequence is CATSREATLTHYEQYF. The CDR3 DNA reads TGTGCCACCAGCAGAGAAGCTACGCTGACCCACTACGAGCAGTACTTC.

V is TRBV12-3 or TRBV12-4 and J is TRBJ2-2; the D is unclear. V gave up 3 bases and J gave up 1 base, with 9 bases separating them. The CDR3 consists of 15 residues. CDR3 sequence (DNA): TGTGCCAGCAGTTTTGTATTTGAGAACACCGGGGAGCTGTTTTTT. Its translation is CASSFVFENTGELFF.

The J gene is TRBJ1-1, the V gene TRBV19; D gene ambiguous. Trimming left V 3 bases short and J 5 bases short, with 13 bases between. This CDR3 has 14 amino acids. CDR1 LNHDA and CDR2 SQIVND come from the germline V gene (reference sequence). CDR3 sequence reads: CASSIKRHRTEAFF. The CDR3 bases are TGTGCCAGTAGTATTAAGAGGCATAGGACTGAAGCTTTCTTT. The entire variable domain, with the rest obtained from reference TRBV19 and TRBJ1-1, is as follows: DGGITQSPKYLFRKEGQNVTLSCEQNLNHDAMYWYRQDPGQGLRLIYYSQIVNDFQKGDIAEGYSVSREKKESFPLTVTSAQKNPTAFYLCASSIKRHRTEAFFGQGTRLTVV.

This sequence joins TRBV7-2 and TRBJ2-7, with D tentatively TRBD2 (6 bases). Germline CDR1 reads SGHTA; CDR2 reads FQGNSA. The V and J ends lost 1 base and 0 bases respectively, with 13 bases between them. The CDR3 loop spans 16 amino acids. CDR3 DNA: TGTGCCAGCAGCTTAGGCCTAGCGAACCCCTCCTACGAGCAGTACTTC. It codes for CASSLGLANPSYEQYF. The variable domain in full, completed from reference TRBV7-2 and TRBJ2-7, reads GAGVSQSPSNKVTEKGKDVELRCDPISGHTALYWYRQSLGQGLEFLIYFQGNSAPDKSGLPSDRFSAERTGGSVSTLTIQRTQQEDSAVYLCASSLGLANPSYEQYFGPGTRLTVT.

This clonotype has just a few counts. The CDR3: CASSMRLAVSNTGELFF. CDR3 in DNA: TGTGCCAGTAGTATGCGGCTAGCGGTTTCGAACACCGGGGAGCTGTTTTTT. The chain combines TRBV19 with TRBJ2-2; 7 bases line up with TRBD2. CDR3 length: 17 residues. Trimming at V came to 3 bases and at J to 0 bases, leaving 7 bases not matched to a gene. The germline gives CDR1 LNHDA, CDR2 SQIVND (reference sequence).

This clonotype was observed a handful of times. J is TRBJ2-7 and V is TRBV7-8; 7 bases are shared with TRBD2. The trim removed 6 bases at V and 3 bases at J, leaving 5 bases unmatched. Germline CDR1 is SGHVS and CDR2 is FQNEAQ. The CDR3 is 13 residues long. For the CDR3, the DNA is TGTGCCAGCAGGGCTAGCGGACACTACGAGCAGTACTTC. The encoded protein is CASRASGHYEQYF.

V usage is TRBV7-3 and J usage is TRBJ1-1; no firm D call. Germline assignment: CDR1 SGHTA and CDR2 FQGTGA. With 5 bases removed from V and 1 base from J, the gap between germline ends came to 11 bases. The CDR3 is made up of 14 amino acids. CDR3 region: CASSVNVENTEAFF. The CDR3 nucleotides read TGTGCCAGCAGCGTTAACGTGGAGAACACTGAAGCTTTCTTT. Full variable domain (rest looked up from reference TRBV7-3 and TRBJ1-1): GAGVSQTPSNKVTEKGKYVELRCDPISGHTALYWYRQSLGQGPEFLIYFQGTGAADDSGLPNDRFFAVRPEGSVSTLKIQRTERGDSAVYLCASSVNVENTEAFFGQGTRLTVV.

J is TRBJ2-7 and V is TRBV4-2; D is perhaps TRBD1 (6 bases). The V gene lost 7 bases and the J gene lost 3 bases, with 16 bases spanning the gap. Per germline, CDR1 LGHNA and CDR2 YNFKEQ. This CDR3 spans 14 amino acids. This CDR3 reads CASTPGTNIYEQYF. The CDR3 DNA reads as TGTGCCAGCACTCCCGGGACAAATATCTACGAGCAGTACTTC.

The gene calls are TRBV19 and TRBJ2-1; D is undetermined. The CDR3 length is 14 residues. V lost 5 bases, J lost 0 bases, and 8 bases lay in between. The germline CDR1 and CDR2 sequences are LNHDA and SQIVND (reference sequence). In nucleotides, the CDR3 is TGTGCCAGTAGTCCACGCCTCTCCTACAATGAGCAGTTCTTC. It specifies CASSPRLSYNEQFF. The full variable domain, its missing parts supplied by reference TRBV19 and TRBJ2-1, is DGGITQSPKYLFRKEGQNVTLSCEQNLNHDAMYWYRQDPGQGLRLIYYSQIVNDFQKGDIAEGYSVSREKKESFPLTVTSAQKNPTAFYLCASSPRLSYNEQFFGPGTRLTVL.

This clonotype has just a few counts. The V call is TRBV7-8, the J call TRBJ2-1; TRBD1 agrees at 7 bases. The CDR3 spans 17 residues. V dropped 6 bases and J dropped 1; count of bases not matched to a gene: 12. The germline V gene encodes CDR1 SGHVS and CDR2 FQNEAQ. CDR3 region: CASRLPGTEVSYNEQFF. DNA for the CDR3: TGTGCCAGCAGACTTCCCGGGACAGAAGTTTCCTACAATGAGCAGTTCTTC.

This sequence joins TRBV27 and TRBJ1-6; a weak D match, TRBD1 (6 bases). Looked up from germline, CDR1 is MNHEY and CDR2 is SMNVEV (reference sequence). V lost 3 bases and J 7 bases, leaving 13 bases between the germline ends. The CDR3 loop spans 15 amino acids. CDR3 sequence reads: CASSLWGRGNSPLHF. In DNA form, the CDR3 reads TGTGCCAGCAGTTTGTGGGGCAGGGGCAATTCACCCCTCCACTTT.

The chain is built from TRBV7-9 and TRBJ2-3, with TRBD1 identical over 8 bases. V dropped 1 base and J dropped 6; count of bases not matched to a gene: 9. Germline V lookup: CDR1 SEHNR, CDR2 FQNEAQ (reference sequence). This CDR3 has 16 amino acids. In DNA form, the CDR3 reads TGTGCCAGCAGCTTAGGTTTGACAGGGGCCGTGGATACGCAGTATTTT. Protein product: CASSLGLTGAVDTQYF.

Only a few counts were recorded for this clonotype. V and J are TRBV7-9 and TRBJ2-5; D is undetermined. Per germline, CDR1 SEHNR and CDR2 FQNEAQ (reference sequence). With 4 bases removed from V and 8 bases from J, the gap between germline ends came to 5 bases. CDR3 length: 10 residues. CDR3 region: CASSYGTQYF. CDR3 nucleotides: TGTGCCAGCAGCTACGGAACCCAGTACTTC.

The CDR3 DNA is TGTGCCACCCGGGGCAGGGGGCATCGCGAGCAGTACTTC. This gives the protein CATRGRGHREQYF. The rearrangement joins TRBV27 to TRBJ2-7; 8 bases fit TRBD1. Germline V gene data show CDR1 as MNHEY and CDR2 as SMNVEV (reference sequence). The CDR3 loop spans 13 amino acids. V lost 10 bases to trimming and J lost 6 bases; unmatched junction nucleotides: 11.

This clonotype was counted at least ten times. This rearrangement joins TRBV5-6 to TRBJ2-7; a possible D gene is TRBD1 (5 bases). Germline lookup yields CDR1 SGHDT and CDR2 YYEEEE. The CDR3 totals 12 residues. Trimming removed 4 bases from V and 3 bases from J, with 8 bases in between. CDR3 in DNA: TGTGCCAGCAGCCTGGGGCGCTACGAGCAGTACTTC. It codes for CASSLGRYEQYF.

This clonotype was picked up a small number of times. The J gene is TRBJ2-1, the V gene TRBV12-3 or TRBV12-4; 9 nucleotides match TRBD2. The CDR3 length is 17 residues. V shed 6 bases and J 4 bases; nucleotides not matched to a gene: 13. The CDR3 nucleotides read TGTGCCAGCAGCCCTCATGGCGGGGGGGCGATTTACAATGAGCAGTTCTTC. Its protein is CASSPHGGGAIYNEQFF.

The V call is TRBV3-1, the J call TRBJ1-4; D gene uncertain. The CDR3 is 15 amino acids. V lost 4 bases, J lost 10 bases, and 19 bases lay in between. CDR1 is LGHDT and CDR2 is YNNKEL in the germline V gene (reference sequence). The CDR3 loop is CASSPTWELEGKLFF. The CDR3 nucleotides are TGTGCCAGCAGCCCCACCTGGGAGCTAGAGGGAAAACTGTTTTTT.